The 9 T cell receptor beta chains below were found in one sample sequenced in a study of T cell responses to AZD1222 COVID-19 vaccine. Profiled with immunoSEQ multiplex PCR; TCRdb holds only in-frame clones, not every one. There are around 150,000 clones in the sample; roughly 94% occur only once, and about 1.3% lies in the top ten. The starting material was peripheral blood, obtained on day 0 of AZD1222 vaccination. Receptors were obtained from an adult in good health.

This clone was observed a few times. This rearrangement joins TRBV4-1 to TRBJ2-3; D ambiguous. Germline-derived CDR1 and CDR2 are MGHRA and YSYEKL. The CDR3 is made up of 13 amino acids. Trimming left V 4 bases short and J 4 bases short, with 9 bases between. The CDR3 coding sequence is TGCGCCAGCAGCCTCGCAAGCTCAGATACGCAGTATTTT. This gives the protein CASSLASSDTQYF.

The chain employs TRBV5-4 and TRBJ2-3, with no clear D. From germline, CDR1 is SGHNT and CDR2 YYREEE (reference sequence). V lost 0 bases to trimming and J lost 6 bases, with 2 bases between them. The CDR3 is 11 residues long. The CDR3 protein is CASSLGDTQYF. CDR3 nucleotides: TGTGCCAGCAGCTTGGGTGATACGCAGTATTTT.

V and J are TRBV5-4 and TRBJ2-3, with 11 positions matching TRBD2. Unmatched junction bases numbered 5, after V lost 3 bases and J lost 5 bases. This CDR3 is 15 amino acids long. Germline V gives CDR1 SGHNT, CDR2 YYREEE (reference sequence). CDR3 nucleotide sequence: TGTGCCAGCAGCTCCGCCCTAGCGGGGGGAGATACGCAGTATTTT. Its protein product is CASSSALAGGDTQYF.

The genes are TRBV3-1 (or the pseudogene TRBV3-2) and TRBJ1-2; 7 bases map to TRBD1. The junction had 6 bases not matched to a gene; V was cut back by 4 bases and J by 4 bases. Germline values: CDR1 LGHDT, CDR2 YNNKEL (reference sequence). The CDR3 sequence is 14 residues long. The CDR3 loop is CASSLGTDFYGYTF. For the CDR3, the DNA is TGTGCCAGCAGCCTCGGGACAGATTTCTATGGCTACACCTTC.

The chain uses TRBV6-5 and TRBJ1-2, with D unclear. V shed 7 bases and J shed 2 bases, with 14 bases lying between them. The CDR3 extends over 14 amino acids. The V gene's germline CDR1 is MNHEY and CDR2 SVGAGI. This CDR3 is CASTPEGGNYGYTF. CDR3 sequence (DNA): TGTGCCAGCACCCCGGAGGGAGGGAACTATGGCTACACCTTC.

The CDR3 DNA sequence: TGTGCCAGCTCACCTGAGGGGGCACTGACTGAAGCTTTCTTT. Encoded protein: CASSPEGALTEAFF. The chain is built from TRBV18 and TRBJ1-1; TRBD1 matches at 7 bases. The CDR3 consists of 14 residues. The V segment lost 3 bases and the J segment 5 bases; nucleotides outside the gene matches: 6. Germline CDR1 reads KGHSH; CDR2 reads LQKENI.

The chain combines TRBV2 with TRBJ1-3, with unresolved D. Trimming took 2 bases from V and 2 from J, leaving 10 bases between them. The CDR3 consists of 15 residues. Germline values: CDR1 SNHLY, CDR2 FYNNEI. CDR3: CASSESRIAGNTIYF. CDR3 coding DNA: TGTGCCAGCAGTGAATCAAGGATAGCTGGAAACACCATATATTTT.

V usage is TRBV3-1 (or the pseudogene TRBV3-2) and J usage is TRBJ2-3; D call uncertain. Trimming shortened V by 1 base and J by 0 bases, and 5 bases separated the two germline ends. CDR1 and CDR2 (germline): LGHDT, YNNKEL (reference sequence). This CDR3 has 14 residues. The CDR3 sequence is CASSQAASTDTQYF. The CDR3, as DNA: TGTGCCAGCAGCCAAGCGGCCAGCACAGATACGCAGTATTTT.

The chain couples TRBV6-5 to TRBJ1-5, with 8 bases identical to TRBD1. V shed 10 bases, J shed 1 base, and the junction held 6 bases outside the gene matches. The CDR3 extends over 14 amino acids. Germline V gene data show CDR1 as MNHEY and CDR2 as SVGAGI. The CDR3 is CATGQGGSNQPQHF. DNA for the CDR3: TGTGCCACTGGACAGGGAGGGAGCAATCAGCCCCAGCATTTT.